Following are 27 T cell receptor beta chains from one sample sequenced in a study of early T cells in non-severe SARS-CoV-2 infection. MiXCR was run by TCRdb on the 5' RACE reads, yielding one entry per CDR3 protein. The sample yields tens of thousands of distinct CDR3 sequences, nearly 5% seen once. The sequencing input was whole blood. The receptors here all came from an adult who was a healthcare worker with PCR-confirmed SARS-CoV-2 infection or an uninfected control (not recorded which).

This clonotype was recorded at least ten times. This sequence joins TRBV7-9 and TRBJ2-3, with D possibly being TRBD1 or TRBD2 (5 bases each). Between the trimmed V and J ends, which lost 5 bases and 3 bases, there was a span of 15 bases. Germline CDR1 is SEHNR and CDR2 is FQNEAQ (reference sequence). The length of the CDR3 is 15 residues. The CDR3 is CASSPGDGATDTQYF. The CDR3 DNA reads TGTGCCAGCAGCCCCGGGGACGGGGCGACAGATACGCAGTATTTT. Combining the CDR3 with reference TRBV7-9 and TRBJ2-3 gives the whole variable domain DTGVSQNPRHKITKRGQNVTFRCDPISEHNRLYWYRQTLGQGPEFLTYFQNEAQLEKSRLLSDRFSAERPKGSFSTLEIQRTEQGDSAMYLCASSPGDGATDTQYFGPGTRLTVL.

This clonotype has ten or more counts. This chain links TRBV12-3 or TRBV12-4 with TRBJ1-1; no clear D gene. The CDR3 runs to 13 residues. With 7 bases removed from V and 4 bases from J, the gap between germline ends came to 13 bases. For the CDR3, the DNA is TGTGCCAGCACCCGACGTGGAGTCACTGAAGCTTTCTTT. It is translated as CASTRRGVTEAFF.

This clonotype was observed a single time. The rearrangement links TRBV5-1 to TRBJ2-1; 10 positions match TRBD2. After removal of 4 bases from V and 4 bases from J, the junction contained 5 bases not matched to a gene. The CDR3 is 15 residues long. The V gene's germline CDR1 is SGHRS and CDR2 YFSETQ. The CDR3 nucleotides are TGCGCCAGCAGCGCAACTAGCGGGACTTACAATGAGCAGTTCTTC. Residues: CASSATSGTYNEQFF.

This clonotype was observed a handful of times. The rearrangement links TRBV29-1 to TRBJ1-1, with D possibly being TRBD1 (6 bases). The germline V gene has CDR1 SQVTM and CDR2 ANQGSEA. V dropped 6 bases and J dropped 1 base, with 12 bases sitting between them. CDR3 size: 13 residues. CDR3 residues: CSVAPGQNTEAFF. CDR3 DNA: TGCAGCGTCGCACCGGGACAGAACACTGAAGCTTTCTTT.

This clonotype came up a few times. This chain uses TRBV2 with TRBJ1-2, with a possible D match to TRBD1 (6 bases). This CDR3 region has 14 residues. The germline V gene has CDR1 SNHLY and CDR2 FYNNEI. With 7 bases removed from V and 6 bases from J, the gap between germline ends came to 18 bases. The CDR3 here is CASKQGPAPDGYTF. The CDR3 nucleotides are TGTGCCAGCAAACAGGGACCAGCTCCCGATGGCTACACCTTC.

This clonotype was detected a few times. The CDR3 bases are TGTGCCAGCAGCTCCGGACCGTACACTGAAGCTTTCTTT. Protein product: CASSSGPYTEAFF. The chain has TRBV7-3 and TRBJ1-1, with D unclear. This CDR3 is 13 amino acids long. V lost 4 bases and J 3 bases, leaving 9 bases between the germline ends. CDR1 is SGHTA, CDR2 FQGTGA, per germline.

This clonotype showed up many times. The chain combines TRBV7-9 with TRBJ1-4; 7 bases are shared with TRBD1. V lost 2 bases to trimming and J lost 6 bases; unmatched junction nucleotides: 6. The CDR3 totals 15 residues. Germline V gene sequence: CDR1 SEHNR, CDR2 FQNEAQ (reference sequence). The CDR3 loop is CASSLSRDSDEKLFF. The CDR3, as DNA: TGTGCCAGCAGCTTAAGCCGGGACAGCGATGAAAAACTGTTTTTT.

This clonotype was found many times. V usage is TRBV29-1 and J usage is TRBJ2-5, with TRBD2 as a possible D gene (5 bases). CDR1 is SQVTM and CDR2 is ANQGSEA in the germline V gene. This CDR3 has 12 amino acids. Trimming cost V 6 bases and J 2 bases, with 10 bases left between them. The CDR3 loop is CSVGPGQETQYF. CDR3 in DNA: TGCAGCGTCGGACCGGGACAAGAGACCCAGTACTTC.

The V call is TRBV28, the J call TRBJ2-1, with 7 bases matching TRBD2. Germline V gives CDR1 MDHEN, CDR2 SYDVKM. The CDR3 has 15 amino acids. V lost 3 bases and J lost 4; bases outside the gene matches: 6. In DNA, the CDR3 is TGTGCCAGCAGTTTTGGACTAGTCTCTTACAATGAGCAGTTCTTC. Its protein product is CASSFGLVSYNEQFF.

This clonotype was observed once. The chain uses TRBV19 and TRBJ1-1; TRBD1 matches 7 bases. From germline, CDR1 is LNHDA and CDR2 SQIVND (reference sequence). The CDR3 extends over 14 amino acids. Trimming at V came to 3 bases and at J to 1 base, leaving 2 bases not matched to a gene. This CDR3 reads CASSIWTGNTEAFF. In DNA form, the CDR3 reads TGTGCCAGTAGTATTTGGACAGGGAACACTGAAGCTTTCTTT.

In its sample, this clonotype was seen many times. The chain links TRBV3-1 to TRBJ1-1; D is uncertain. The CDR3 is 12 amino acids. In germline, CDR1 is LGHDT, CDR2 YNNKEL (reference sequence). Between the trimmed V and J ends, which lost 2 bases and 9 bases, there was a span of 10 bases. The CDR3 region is CASSQPRQQAFF. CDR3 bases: TGTGCCAGCAGCCAACCCCGTCAGCAAGCTTTCTTT.

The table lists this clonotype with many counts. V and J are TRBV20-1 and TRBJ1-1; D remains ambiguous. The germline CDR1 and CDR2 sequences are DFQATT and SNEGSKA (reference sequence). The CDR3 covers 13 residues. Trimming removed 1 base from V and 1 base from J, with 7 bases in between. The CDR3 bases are TGCAGTGCTAGAGCGGAGGGGAACACTGAAGCTTTCTTT. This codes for CSARAEGNTEAFF.

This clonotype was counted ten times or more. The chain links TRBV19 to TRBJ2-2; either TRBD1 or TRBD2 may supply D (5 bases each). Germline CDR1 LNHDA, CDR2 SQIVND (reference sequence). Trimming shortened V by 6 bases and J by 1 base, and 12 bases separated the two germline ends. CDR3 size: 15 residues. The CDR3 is CASSLRGGNTGELFF. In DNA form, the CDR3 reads TGTGCCAGTAGCCTCCGGGGCGGGAACACCGGGGAGCTGTTTTTT.

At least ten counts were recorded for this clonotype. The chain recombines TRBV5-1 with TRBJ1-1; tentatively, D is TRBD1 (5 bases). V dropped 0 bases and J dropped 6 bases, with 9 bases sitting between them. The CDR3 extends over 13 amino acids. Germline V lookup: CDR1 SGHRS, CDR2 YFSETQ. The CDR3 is CASSLDRWAEAFF. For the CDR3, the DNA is TGCGCCAGCAGCTTGGACAGGTGGGCTGAAGCTTTCTTT. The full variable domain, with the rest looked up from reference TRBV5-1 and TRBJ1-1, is KAGVTQTPRYLIKTRGQQVTLSCSPISGHRSVSWYQQTPGQGLQFLFEYFSETQRNKGNFPGRFSGRQFSNSRSEMNVSTLELGDSALYLCASSLDRWAEAFFGQGTRLTVV.

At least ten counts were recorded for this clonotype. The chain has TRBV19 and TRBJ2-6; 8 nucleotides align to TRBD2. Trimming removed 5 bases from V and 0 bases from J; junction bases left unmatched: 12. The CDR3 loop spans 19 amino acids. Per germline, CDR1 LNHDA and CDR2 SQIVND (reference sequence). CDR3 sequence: CASSPRWLAGSSGANVLTF. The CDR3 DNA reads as TGTGCCAGTAGTCCGAGGTGGCTAGCGGGCTCCTCTGGGGCCAACGTCCTGACTTTC.

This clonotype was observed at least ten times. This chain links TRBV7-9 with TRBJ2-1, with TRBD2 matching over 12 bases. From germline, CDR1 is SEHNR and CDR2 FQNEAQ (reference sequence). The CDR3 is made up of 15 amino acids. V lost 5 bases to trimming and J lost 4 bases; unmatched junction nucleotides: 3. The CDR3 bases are TGTGCCAGCAGCGCCGGACTAGCGGGATACAATGAGCAGTTCTTC. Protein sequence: CASSAGLAGYNEQFF.

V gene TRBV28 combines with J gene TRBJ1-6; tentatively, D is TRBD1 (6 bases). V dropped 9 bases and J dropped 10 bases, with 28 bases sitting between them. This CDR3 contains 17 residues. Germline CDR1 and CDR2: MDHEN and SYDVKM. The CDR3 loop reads CASKNRGSGGERSPLHF. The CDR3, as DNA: TGTGCCAGTAAAAATAGAGGTTCCGGGGGCGAACGCTCACCCCTCCACTTT.

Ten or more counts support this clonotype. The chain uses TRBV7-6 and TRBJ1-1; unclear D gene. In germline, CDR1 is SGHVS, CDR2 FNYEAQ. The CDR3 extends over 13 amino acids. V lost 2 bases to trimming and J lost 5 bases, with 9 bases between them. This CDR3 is CASSLLPGTEAFF. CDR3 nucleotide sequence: TGTGCCAGCAGCTTACTCCCGGGGACTGAAGCTTTCTTT. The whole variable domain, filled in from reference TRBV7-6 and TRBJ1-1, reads GAGVSQSPRYKVTKRGQDVALRCDPISGHVSLYWYRQALGQGPEFLTYFNYEAQQDKSGLPNDRFSAERPEGSISTLTIQRTEQRDSAMYRCASSLLPGTEAFFGQGTRLTVV.

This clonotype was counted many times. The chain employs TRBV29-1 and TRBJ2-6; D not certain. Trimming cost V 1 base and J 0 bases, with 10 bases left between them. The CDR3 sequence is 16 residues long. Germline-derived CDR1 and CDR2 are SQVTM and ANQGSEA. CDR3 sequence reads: CSVEAGVFSGANVLTF. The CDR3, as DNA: TGCAGCGTTGAAGCAGGAGTTTTCTCTGGGGCCAACGTCCTGACTTTC.

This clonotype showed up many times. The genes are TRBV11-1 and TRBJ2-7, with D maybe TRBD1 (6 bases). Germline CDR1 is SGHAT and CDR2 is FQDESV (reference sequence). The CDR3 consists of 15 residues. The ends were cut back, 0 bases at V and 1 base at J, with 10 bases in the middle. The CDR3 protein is CASSLAWGQSYEQYF. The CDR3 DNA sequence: TGTGCCAGCAGCTTAGCGTGGGGACAATCCTACGAGCAGTACTTC.

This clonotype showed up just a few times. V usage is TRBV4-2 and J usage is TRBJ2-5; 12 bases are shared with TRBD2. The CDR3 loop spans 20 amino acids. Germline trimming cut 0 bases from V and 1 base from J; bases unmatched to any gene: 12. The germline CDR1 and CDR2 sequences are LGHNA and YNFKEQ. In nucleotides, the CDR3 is TGTGCCAGCAGCCAAGATCAGTTGCTAGCGGGAGGGGGACTCCAAGAGACCCAGTACTTC. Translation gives CASSQDQLLAGGGLQETQYF.

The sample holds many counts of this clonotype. The DNA for the CDR3 is TGTGCCAGCAGCACCACAGGGCCCGACACTGAAGCTTTCTTT. Protein product: CASSTTGPDTEAFF. The chain uses TRBV7-3 and TRBJ1-1, with D possibly matching TRBD1 (6 bases). Germline values: CDR1 SGHTA, CDR2 FQGTGA. The CDR3 extends over 14 amino acids. V lost 5 bases and J 3 bases, leaving 13 bases between the germline ends.

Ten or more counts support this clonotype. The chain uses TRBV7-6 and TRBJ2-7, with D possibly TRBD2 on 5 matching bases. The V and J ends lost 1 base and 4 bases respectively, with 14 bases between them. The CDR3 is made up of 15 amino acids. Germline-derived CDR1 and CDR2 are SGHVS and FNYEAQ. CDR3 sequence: CASSLDVSGSYEQYF. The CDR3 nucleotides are TGTGCCAGCAGCTTAGACGTATCGGGATCATACGAGCAGTACTTC.

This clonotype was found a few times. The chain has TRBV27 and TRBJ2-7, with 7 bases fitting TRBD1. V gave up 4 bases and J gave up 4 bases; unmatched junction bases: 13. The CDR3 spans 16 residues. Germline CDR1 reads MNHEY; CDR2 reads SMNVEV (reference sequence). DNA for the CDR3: TGTGCCAGCAGTTATTCTTGGGGGACAGAAGCTTACGAGCAGTACTTC. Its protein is CASSYSWGTEAYEQYF.

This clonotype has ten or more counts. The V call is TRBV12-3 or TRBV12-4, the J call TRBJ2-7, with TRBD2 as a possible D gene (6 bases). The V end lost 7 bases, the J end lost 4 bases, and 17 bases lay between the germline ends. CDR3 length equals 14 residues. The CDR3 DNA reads TGTGCCAGCACCCCATACCCCGGGACTTACGAGCAGTACTTC. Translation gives CASTPYPGTYEQYF.

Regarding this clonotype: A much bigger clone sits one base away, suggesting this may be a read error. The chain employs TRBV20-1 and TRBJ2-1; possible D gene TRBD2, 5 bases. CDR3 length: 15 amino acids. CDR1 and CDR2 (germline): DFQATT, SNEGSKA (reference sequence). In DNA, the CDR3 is TGCAGTGCTAGAGATCCCGACTACTCCCACAATGAGCAGTTCTTC. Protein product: CSARDPDYSHNEQFF.

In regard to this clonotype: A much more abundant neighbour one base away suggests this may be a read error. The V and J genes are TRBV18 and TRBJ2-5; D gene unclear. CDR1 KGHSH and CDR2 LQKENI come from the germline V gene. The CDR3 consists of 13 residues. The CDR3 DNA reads TGTGTCAGCTCACCGGGCGTACAAGAGACCCAGTACTTC. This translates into CVSSPGVQETQYF. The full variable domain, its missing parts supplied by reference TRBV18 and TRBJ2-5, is NAGVMQNPRHLVRRRGQEARLRCSPMKGHSHVYWYRQLPEEGLKFMVYLQKENIIDESGMPKERFSAEFPKEGPSILRIQQVVRGDSAAYFCVSSPGVQETQYFGPGTRLLVL.